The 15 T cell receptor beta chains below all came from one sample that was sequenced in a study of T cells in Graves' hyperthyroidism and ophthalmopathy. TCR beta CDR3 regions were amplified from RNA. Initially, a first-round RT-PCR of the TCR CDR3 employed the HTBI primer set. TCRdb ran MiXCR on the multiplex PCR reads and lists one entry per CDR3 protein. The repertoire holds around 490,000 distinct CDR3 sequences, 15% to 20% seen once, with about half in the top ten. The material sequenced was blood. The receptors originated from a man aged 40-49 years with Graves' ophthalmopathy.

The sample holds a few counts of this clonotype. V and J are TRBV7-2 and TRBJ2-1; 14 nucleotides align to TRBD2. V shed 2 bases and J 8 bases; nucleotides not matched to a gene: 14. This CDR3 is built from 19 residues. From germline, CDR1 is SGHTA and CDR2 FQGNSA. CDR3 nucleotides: TGTGCCAGCAGCTTAAGGATTCCCGGGACTAGCGGGAGAGGGGATGAGCAGTTCTTC. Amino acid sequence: CASSLRIPGTSGRGDEQFF. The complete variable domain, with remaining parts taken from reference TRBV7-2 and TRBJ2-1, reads GAGVSQSPSNKVTEKGKDVELRCDPISGHTALYWYRQSLGQGLEFLIYFQGNSAPDKSGLPSDRFSAERTGGSVSTLTIQRTQQEDSAVYLCASSLRIPGTSGRGDEQFFGPGTRLTVL.

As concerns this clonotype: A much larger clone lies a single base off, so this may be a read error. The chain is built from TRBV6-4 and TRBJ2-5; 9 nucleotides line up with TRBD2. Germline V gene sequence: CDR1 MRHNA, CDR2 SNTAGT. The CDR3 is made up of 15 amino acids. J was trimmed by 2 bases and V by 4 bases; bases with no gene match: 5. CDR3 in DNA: TGTGCCAGCAGTGGAGGCGGGGGGGGGCAAGAGACCCAGTACTTC. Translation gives CASSGGGGGQETQYF.

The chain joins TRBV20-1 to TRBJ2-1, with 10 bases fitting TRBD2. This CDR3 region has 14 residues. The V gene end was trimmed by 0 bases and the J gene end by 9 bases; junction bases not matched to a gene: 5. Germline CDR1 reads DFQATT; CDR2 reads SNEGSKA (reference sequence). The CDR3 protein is CSARDSGRPVEQFF. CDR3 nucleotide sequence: TGCAGTGCTAGAGATAGCGGGAGGCCAGTTGAGCAGTTCTTC.

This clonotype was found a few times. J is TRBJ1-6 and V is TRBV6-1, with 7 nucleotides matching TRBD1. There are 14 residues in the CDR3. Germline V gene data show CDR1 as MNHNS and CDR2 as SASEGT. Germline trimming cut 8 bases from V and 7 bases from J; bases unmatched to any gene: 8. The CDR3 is CASASAGGNSPLHF. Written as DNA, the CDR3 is TGTGCCAGCGCTTCGGCAGGGGGGAATTCACCCCTCCACTTT.

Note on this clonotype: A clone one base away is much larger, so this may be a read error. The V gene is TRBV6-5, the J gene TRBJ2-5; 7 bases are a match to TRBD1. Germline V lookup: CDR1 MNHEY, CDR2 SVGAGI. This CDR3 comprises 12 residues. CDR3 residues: CASSYGTESQYF. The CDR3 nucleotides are TGTGCCAGCAGTTACGGGACAGAGTCCCAGTACTTC.

This CDR3 is CASSPTAYGDTGELFF. CDR3 DNA: TGTGCCAGCAGCCCCACTGCATACGGGGACACCGGGGAGCTGTTTTTT. The J gene is TRBJ2-2, the V gene TRBV7-3, with D perhaps matching TRBD2 (5 bases). CDR3 length: 16 amino acids. Deletions cut 5 bases from V and 3 bases from J, with 16 bases between. CDR1 is SGHTA, CDR2 FQGTGA, per germline.

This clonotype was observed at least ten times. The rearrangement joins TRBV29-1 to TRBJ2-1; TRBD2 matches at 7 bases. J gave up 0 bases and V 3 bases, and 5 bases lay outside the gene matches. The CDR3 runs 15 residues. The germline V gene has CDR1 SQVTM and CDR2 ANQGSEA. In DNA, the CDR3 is TGCAGCGTTGACGCCTCTAGCGGCTCCTACAATGAGCAGTTCTTC. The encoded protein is CSVDASSGSYNEQFF.

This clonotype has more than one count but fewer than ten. The CDR3 DNA reads TGTGCCAGCAGCCAAGATCGGACAGGGGGCTACAATGAGCAGTTCTTC. It translates to CASSQDRTGGYNEQFF. The rearrangement joins TRBV4-2 to TRBJ2-1; 10 bases align to TRBD1. CDR3 length: 16 amino acids. Germline V CDR1 and CDR2: LGHNA, YNFKEQ. Trimming removed 0 bases from V and 3 bases from J; junction bases left unmatched: 2.

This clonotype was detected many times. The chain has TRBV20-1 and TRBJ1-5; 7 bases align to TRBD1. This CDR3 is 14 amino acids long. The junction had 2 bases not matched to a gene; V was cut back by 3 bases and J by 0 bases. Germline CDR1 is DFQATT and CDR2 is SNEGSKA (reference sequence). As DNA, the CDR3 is TGCAGTGCTAGGGGACAGAATAGCAATCAGCCCCAGCATTTT. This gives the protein CSARGQNSNQPQHF.

The CDR3 DNA reads TGTGCCAGCAGCCCCGGGGGCAGGGGGGTACTAGGGGGCTACACCTTC. This encodes CASSPGGRGVLGGYTF. The chain recombines TRBV5-5 with TRBJ1-2; 7 bases agree with TRBD1. V lost 4 bases, J lost 8 bases, and 17 bases stayed unmatched. The germline CDR1 and CDR2 sequences are SGHKS and YYEKEE (reference sequence). The CDR3 is made up of 16 amino acids.

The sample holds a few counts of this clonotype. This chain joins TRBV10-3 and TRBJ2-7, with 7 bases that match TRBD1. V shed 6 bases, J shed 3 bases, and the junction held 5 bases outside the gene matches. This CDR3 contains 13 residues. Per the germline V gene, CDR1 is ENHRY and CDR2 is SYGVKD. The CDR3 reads CAISPGTDYEQYF. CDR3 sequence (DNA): TGTGCCATCAGCCCCGGGACAGACTACGAGCAGTACTTC.

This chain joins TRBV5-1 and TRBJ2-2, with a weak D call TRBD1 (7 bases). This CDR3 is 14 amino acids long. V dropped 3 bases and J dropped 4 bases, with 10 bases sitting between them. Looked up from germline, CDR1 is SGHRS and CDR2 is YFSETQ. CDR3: CASSSQGGTGELFF. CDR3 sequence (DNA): TGCGCCAGCAGCTCCCAGGGGGGCACCGGGGAGCTGTTTTTT.

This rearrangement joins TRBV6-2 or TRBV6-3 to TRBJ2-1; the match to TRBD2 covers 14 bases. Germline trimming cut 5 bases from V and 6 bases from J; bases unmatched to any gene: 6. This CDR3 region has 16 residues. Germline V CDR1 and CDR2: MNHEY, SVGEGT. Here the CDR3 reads CASSQGLAGAGNEQFF. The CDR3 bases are TGTGCCAGCAGTCAGGGACTAGCGGGAGCGGGCAATGAGCAGTTCTTC.

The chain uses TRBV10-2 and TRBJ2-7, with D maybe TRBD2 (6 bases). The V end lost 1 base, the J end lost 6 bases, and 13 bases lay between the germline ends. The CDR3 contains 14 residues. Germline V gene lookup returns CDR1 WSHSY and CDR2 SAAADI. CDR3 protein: CASSEYKTSSEQYF. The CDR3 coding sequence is TGCGCCAGCAGTGAGTATAAGACTAGTTCCGAGCAGTACTTC.

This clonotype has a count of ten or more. The CDR3 coding sequence is TGTGCCAGCAGCCTGGCACTAGCGGGAGACGAGCAGTACTTC. Its translation is CASSLALAGDEQYF. The chain combines TRBV12-3 or TRBV12-4 with TRBJ2-7, with TRBD2 identical over 11 bases. This CDR3 spans 14 amino acids. The junction had 6 bases not matched to a gene; V was cut back by 6 bases and J by 5 bases.